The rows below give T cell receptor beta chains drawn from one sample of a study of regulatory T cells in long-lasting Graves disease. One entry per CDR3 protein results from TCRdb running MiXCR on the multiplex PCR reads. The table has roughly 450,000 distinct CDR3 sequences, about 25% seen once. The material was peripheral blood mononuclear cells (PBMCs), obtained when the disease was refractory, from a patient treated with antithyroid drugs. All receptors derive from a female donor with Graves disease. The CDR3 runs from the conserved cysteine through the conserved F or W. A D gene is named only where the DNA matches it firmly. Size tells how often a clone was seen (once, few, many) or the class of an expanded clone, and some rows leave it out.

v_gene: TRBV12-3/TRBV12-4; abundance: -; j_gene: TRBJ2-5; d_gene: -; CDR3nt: TGTGCCAGCAGTTTAGGGGGGGGCCAGTCGGAGACCCAGTACTTC; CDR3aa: CASSLGGGQSETQYF
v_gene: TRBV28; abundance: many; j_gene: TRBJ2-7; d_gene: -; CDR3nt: TGTGCCAGCAGTTTACCCCCAGAAAGGTTCGAGTACGAGCAGTACTTC; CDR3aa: CASSLPPERFEYEQYF
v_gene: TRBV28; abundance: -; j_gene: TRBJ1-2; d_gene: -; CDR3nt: TGTGCCAGCAGTCTGGACGGGGGGAACTATGGCTACACCTTC; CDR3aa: CASSLDGGNYGYTF
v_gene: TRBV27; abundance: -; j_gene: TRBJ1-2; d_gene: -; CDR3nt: TGTGCCAGCAGGCCTTCCTGGGGTGGCTACACCTTC; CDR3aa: CASRPSWGGYTF
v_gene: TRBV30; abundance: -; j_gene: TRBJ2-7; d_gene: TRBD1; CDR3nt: TGTGCCTGGACAGACCGACAGGGGGGGGTCGAGCAGTACTTC; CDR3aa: CAWTDRQGGVEQYF
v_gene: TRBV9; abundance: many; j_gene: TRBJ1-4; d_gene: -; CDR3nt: TGTGCCAGCAGCGTAGGAGCGGGGGAAAAACTGTTTTTT; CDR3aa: CASSVGAGEKLFF
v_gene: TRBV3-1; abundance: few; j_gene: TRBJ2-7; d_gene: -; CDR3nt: TGTGCCAGCAGCCTACAGATTAGCGGCTACGAGCAGTACTTC; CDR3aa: CASSLQISGYEQYF
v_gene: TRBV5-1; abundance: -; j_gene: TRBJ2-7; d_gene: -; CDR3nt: TGCGCCAGCAGCTGGGGCGGGTTCCTCTCCTACGAACAGTACTTC; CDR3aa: CASSWGGFLSYEQYF
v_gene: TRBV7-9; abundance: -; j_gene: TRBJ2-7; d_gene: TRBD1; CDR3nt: TGTGCCAGCAGCATACCCGGGACAGGGTGGGACGAGCAGTACTTC; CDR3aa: CASSIPGTGWDEQYF
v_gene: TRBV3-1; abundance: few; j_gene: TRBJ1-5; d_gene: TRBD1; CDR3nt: TGTGCCAGCAGCCAAGCCGGGACAGGGGGTTTCAATCAGCCCCAGCATTTT; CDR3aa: CASSQAGTGGFNQPQHF
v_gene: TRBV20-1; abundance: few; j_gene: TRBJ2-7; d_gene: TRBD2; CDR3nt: TGCAGTGCTAGAGATCGAAGAGCGGGAGCTTACTACGAGCAGTACTTC; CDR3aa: CSARDRRAGAYYEQYF
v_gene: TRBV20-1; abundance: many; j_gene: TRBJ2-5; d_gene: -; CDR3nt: TGCAGTGCTAGAGATCTGAGGGTTAGTGCGGAGACCCAGTACTTC; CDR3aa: CSARDLRVSAETQYF
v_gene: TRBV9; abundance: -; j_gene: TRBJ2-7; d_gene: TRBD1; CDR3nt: TGTGCCAGCAGCGGACGGGACAGCCCCTACGAGCAGTACTTC; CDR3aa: CASSGRDSPYEQYF
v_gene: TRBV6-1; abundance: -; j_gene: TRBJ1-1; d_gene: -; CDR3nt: TGTGCCAGCATATCCTCAGGGTTTTCCATGAACACTGAAGCTTTCTTT; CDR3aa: CASISSGFSMNTEAFF
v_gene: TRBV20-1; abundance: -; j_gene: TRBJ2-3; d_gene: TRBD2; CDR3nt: TGCAGTGCTAGGTCTCTTGCGGGAGTTCAATTAGATACGCAGTATTTT; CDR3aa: CSARSLAGVQLDTQYF
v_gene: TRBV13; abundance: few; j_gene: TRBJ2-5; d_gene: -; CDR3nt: TGTGCCAGCAGCCGAATTGGACCGTCTTGGGAGACCCAGTACTTC; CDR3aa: CASSRIGPSWETQYF
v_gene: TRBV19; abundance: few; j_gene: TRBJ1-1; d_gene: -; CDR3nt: TGTGCCAGTAGTCGGGAGACAGGAGGAATGAACACTGAAGCTTTCTTT; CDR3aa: CASSRETGGMNTEAFF